This T cell receptor beta chain stems from a study of cytomegalovirus exposure and HLA in healthy donors. The germline V gene has CDR1 SGHAT and CDR2 FQNNGV. The CDR3 runs to 13 residues. Primers included in the PCR were 60 Vbeta and 13 Jbeta primers. The protocol was immunoSEQ multiplex PCR, while the TCRdb copy is restricted to in-frame clones and leaves out a portion. The sample contains some 130,000 clones, roughly 70% of which appear only once. This clone was observed a few times. The antigen is undetermined. At one of its ends the junction is not consistent with the germline gene, which may arise from a read error. Study-wide points: The authors later found HLA-associated TCR beta chains more clonally expanded than equally common others. Differences between HLA loci emerged in a later analysis of TCR association rates, with DRB1 most and HLA-C fewest. In a later analysis, a missense DCLRE1C variant was linked to TCR beta V- and J-gene trimming. Association with HLA alleles at 0.05 false discovery rate was found for 15,000 or so TCR beta sequences in a later analysis.

The source is a man younger than 45 in good health and CMV-seronegative. The sequencing input was PBMCs. This chain uses TRBV11-2 with TRBJ2-6; D possibly corresponds to TRBD1 (5 bases). This chain's CDR3 is CASSRAGANGLTF. The CDR3 coding sequence is TGTGCCAGCAGTAGAGCTGGGGCCAACGGCCTGACTTTC.